This is a list of T cell receptor beta chains from one sample in a study of blood T cell repertoires in COVID-19. The assay was immunoSEQ multiplex PCR, and TCRdb's table has in-frame clones only and misses some. In the table there are about 98,000 clones, more than 75% of which are singletons. The sequenced sample consisted of peripheral blood. These receptors originate from a man aged 50-60 years with acute or convalescent COVID-19. Each CDR3 is given with its conserved first and last residue.

TRBV11-2,TRBJ2-3,CASSLGSAGGSTDTQYF
TRBV11-2,TRBJ2-5,CASSPQWRQDGTQYF
TRBV30,TRBJ2-7,CAWDGGQGLYEQYF
TRBV5-4,TRBJ1-2,CASSLAELRVYGYTF
TRBV4-2,TRBJ1-4,CASSQEGSLNEKLFF
TRBV7-9,TRBJ1-5,CASSDTRGAQHF
TRBV10-2,TRBJ1-2,CASSKVPQGYGYTF
TRBV7-9,TRBJ1-1,CASSGPADGNTEAFF
TRBV5-1,TRBJ2-1,CASSVPGQGDNEQFF
TRBV18,TRBJ1-1,CASSTGQYEAFF
TRBV5-1,TRBJ1-1,CASSLGVLTGGLTEAFF
TRBV14,TRBJ2-3,CASSQLRGAHTDTQYF
TRBV4-1,TRBJ1-1,CASSQQGGLNTEAFF
TRBV6-1,TRBJ2-3,CASSDPAGGPESTDTQYF